The 14 T cell receptor beta chains below all came from one sample that was sequenced in a study of blood T cell repertoires in COVID-19. The repertoire was sequenced with immunoSEQ multiplex PCR; TCRdb's copy has only in-frame clones and lacks some. In the table there are under 80,000 clones, 90% of which are singletons. Sequencing was carried out using peripheral blood. The receptors were sampled from a woman aged 80 or older with active COVID-19.

The rearrangement joins TRBV28 to TRBJ2-2, with a tentative D call TRBD2 (6 bases). In germline, CDR1 is MDHEN, CDR2 SYDVKM. V dropped 1 base and J dropped 5 bases, with 14 bases sitting between them. The CDR3 extends over 16 amino acids. The CDR3 reads CASSLSVAASTGELFF. The CDR3 nucleotides read TGTGCCAGCAGTTTATCGGTAGCGGCCTCTACCGGGGAGCTGTTTTTT.

The table lists this clone with a count of one. The chain carries TRBV7-9 and TRBJ2-1; possibly TRBD2 for D (6 bases). The V and J ends lost 7 bases and 0 bases respectively, with 13 bases between them. This CDR3 is 15 amino acids long. The germline CDR1 and CDR2 sequences are SEHNR and FQNEAQ (reference sequence). The CDR3 bases are TGTGCCAGCAAGGGGCGGGGAAGCTCCTACAATGAGCAGTTCTTC. This encodes CASKGRGSSYNEQFF. Combining the CDR3 with reference TRBV7-9 and TRBJ2-1 gives the whole variable domain DTGVSQNPRHKITKRGQNVTFRCDPISEHNRLYWYRQTLGQGPEFLTYFQNEAQLEKSRLLSDRFSAERPKGSFSTLEIQRTEQGDSAMYLCASKGRGSSYNEQFFGPGTRLTVL.

J is TRBJ2-3 and V is TRBV5-4; D perhaps matches TRBD2 (6 bases). V lost 0 bases, J lost 10 bases, and 21 bases lay in between. The CDR3 is made up of 16 amino acids. CDR1 is SGHNT and CDR2 is YYREEE in the germline V gene (reference sequence). In nucleotides, the CDR3 is TGTGCCAGCAGCTTGGAGGGACTCAGCCTCGCCGTACCGCAGTATTTT. Residues: CASSLEGLSLAVPQYF.

CDR3 loop: CASSTDRGHEQYF. The CDR3 coding sequence is TGTGCCAGCAGCACCGACAGGGGCCACGAGCAGTACTTC. The V and J genes are TRBV7-2 and TRBJ2-7, with 8 bases matching TRBD1. The germline gives CDR1 SGHTA, CDR2 FQGNSA. There are 13 residues in the CDR3. The ends lost 5 bases at V and 5 bases at J; junction bases unmatched: 5.

This chain's CDR3 is CASSWAGLRETQYF. DNA of the CDR3: TGTGCCAGCAGTTGGGCAGGCCTCAGGGAGACCCAGTACTTC. The chain links TRBV28 to TRBJ2-5, with no clear D. CDR1 and CDR2 from the germline V gene are MDHEN and SYDVKM. V was pared by 4 bases and J by 5 bases, with 14 bases between. The CDR3 contains 14 residues.

The rearrangement joins TRBV27 to TRBJ2-5, with 9 bases matching TRBD2. This CDR3 has 13 amino acids. CDR1 and CDR2 (germline): MNHEY, SMNVEV (reference sequence). Germline trimming cut 8 bases from V and 3 bases from J; bases unmatched to any gene: 4. In DNA form, the CDR3 reads TGTGCCAGCTGGGCTAGCGGGAAAGAGACCCAGTACTTC. Amino acid sequence: CASWASGKETQYF.

This clone was detected a few times. The chain has TRBV11-2 and TRBJ1-2, with D possibly TRBD1 on 5 matching bases. CDR1 and CDR2 from the germline V gene are SGHAT and FQNNGV. V was cut by 1 base and J by 4 bases, with 10 bases left in between. The CDR3 has 14 residues. CDR3 in amino acids: CASSLGGQGYGYTF. The CDR3 DNA sequence: TGTGCCAGCAGCTTAGGAGGTCAGGGCTATGGCTACACCTTC.

This chain uses TRBV6-2 or TRBV6-3 with TRBJ2-1; a weak D match, TRBD2 (5 bases). The CDR3 runs 13 residues. V gave up 2 bases and J gave up 6 bases, with 8 bases separating them. Germline V gives CDR1 MNHEY, CDR2 SVGEGT. This CDR3 reads CASSYDYLNEQFF. The CDR3 DNA is TGTGCCAGCAGTTACGACTACCTCAATGAGCAGTTCTTC.

This chain uses TRBV7-3 with TRBJ2-3, with D tentatively TRBD2 (6 bases). Germline CDR1 and CDR2: SGHTA and FQGTGA. Trimming cost V 8 bases and J 0 bases, with 9 bases left between them. The CDR3 covers 13 residues. CDR3 DNA sequence: TGTGCCAGCGGGCGGGGAAGCACAGATACGCAGTATTTT. It codes for CASGRGSTDTQYF.

The rearrangement links TRBV27 to TRBJ2-3; 12 bases are shared with TRBD2. J gave up 3 bases and V 5 bases, and 9 bases lay outside the gene matches. The CDR3 length is 17 residues. CDR1 MNHEY and CDR2 SMNVEV come from the germline V gene (reference sequence). The CDR3 sequence: CASSIRTSGIRTDTQYF. CDR3 sequence (DNA): TGTGCCAGCAGTATAAGGACTAGCGGGATTAGAACAGATACGCAGTATTTT.

This chain joins TRBV6-5 and TRBJ1-3; perhaps TRBD1 as D (6 bases). With 4 bases removed from V and 4 bases from J, the gap between germline ends came to 11 bases. Germline CDR1 MNHEY, CDR2 SVGAGI. The CDR3 runs to 14 residues. The DNA of the CDR3 is TGTGCCAGCAGTTTCAGGGGTAGGGGAAACACCATATATTTT. Protein product: CASSFRGRGNTIYF.

The rearrangement uses TRBV28 and TRBJ1-4, with 11 nucleotides matching TRBD1. V lost 6 bases to trimming and J lost 8 bases; unmatched junction nucleotides: 11. The CDR3 length is 16 residues. Germline V CDR1 and CDR2: MDHEN, SYDVKM. CDR3 loop: CASSPPDRGLGEKLFF. In DNA, the CDR3 is TGTGCCAGCAGCCCACCGGACAGGGGGCTAGGGGAAAAACTGTTTTTT.

CDR3 protein: CASSLRGQAYRETQYF. CDR3 in DNA: TGTGCCAGCAGCCTGCGGGGACAGGCCTACCGGGAGACCCAGTACTTC. The rearrangement links TRBV4-2 to TRBJ2-5; 8 nucleotides agree with TRBD1. Looked up from germline, CDR1 is LGHNA and CDR2 is YNFKEQ. The CDR3 extends over 16 amino acids. V shed 4 bases, J shed 5 bases, and the junction held 12 bases outside the gene matches.

CDR3 coding DNA: TGTGCCAGCTCCTCCGGGACACATAGCAATCAGCCCCAGCATTTT. Protein: CASSSGTHSNQPQHF. This chain links TRBV18 with TRBJ1-5; a weak D match, TRBD1 (6 bases). The CDR3 totals 15 residues. Germline V CDR1 and CDR2: KGHSH, LQKENI. Trimming took off 6 bases at V and 0 bases at J, with 12 bases between the two ends.